These 31 T cell receptor beta chains originate from one sample sequenced in a study of cytomegalovirus exposure and HLA in healthy donors. PCR used 60 Vbeta primers and 13 Jbeta primers. Measured with immunoSEQ multiplex PCR; TCRdb has only the in-frame clones, and not every one. The sample carries roughly 160,000 clones, over 75% recorded once. Sequenced sample: PBMCs. These receptors all stem from a man between 50 and 59 years old in good health and CMV-seropositive.

The chain couples TRBV19 to TRBJ1-5, with D possibly matching TRBD1 (6 bases). This CDR3 contains 15 residues. Trimming pared 3 bases from V and 1 base from J, leaving 10 bases between. CDR1 is LNHDA and CDR2 is SQIVND in the germline V gene (reference sequence). In DNA, the CDR3 is TGTGCCAGTAGTATGGGGCAGGGGAGCAATCAGCCCCAGCATTTT. Residues: CASSMGQGSNQPQHF.

V gene TRBV5-6 combines with J gene TRBJ1-1; 7 bases match TRBD1. Germline V CDR1 and CDR2: SGHDT, YYEEEE. J gave up 1 base and V 3 bases, and 6 bases lay outside the gene matches. The CDR3 contains 15 residues. Here the CDR3 DNA reads TGTGCCAGCAGCTCACCCAGGACAGGGAACACTGAAGCTTTCTTT. Its protein is CASSSPRTGNTEAFF.

This clone was counted only a few times. The chain couples TRBV9 to TRBJ1-4; 9 bases are shared with TRBD1. The CDR3 is 17 residues long. Germline CDR1 and CDR2: SGDLS and YYNGEE. Trimming at V came to 2 bases and at J to 0 bases, leaving 5 bases not matched to a gene. CDR3 DNA: TGTGCCAGCAGCGTCCGGGACAGGGTATCAACTAATGAAAAACTGTTTTTT. It specifies CASSVRDRVSTNEKLFF.

This sequence joins TRBV7-9 and TRBJ2-1; possible D gene TRBD1, 6 bases. The CDR3 consists of 16 residues. CDR1 is SEHNR and CDR2 is FQNEAQ in the germline V gene (reference sequence). V lost 7 bases, J lost 6 bases, and 22 bases lay in between. The CDR3 nucleotides read TGTGCCAGCAACCCAATGGTGGGGGCGATAACCAATGAGCAGTTCTTC. This sequence encodes CASNPMVGAITNEQFF.

The CDR3 DNA is TGTGCCACCAGCATAGATAATTCACCCCTCCACTTT. This codes for CATSIDNSPLHF. V and J are TRBV15 and TRBJ1-6; no firm D call. Germline CDR1 is LNHNV and CDR2 is YYDKDF (reference sequence). CDR3 length: 12 residues. Trimming removed 4 bases at V and 5 bases at J, with 3 bases between.

V gene TRBV5-8 combines with J gene TRBJ1-5; D uncertain. V shed 0 bases and J shed 1 base, with 5 bases lying between them. The CDR3 sequence is 14 residues long. Germline V gives CDR1 SGHTS, CDR2 YDEGEE. CDR3 nucleotide sequence: TGTGCCAGCAGCTTGGCCCGGAGCAATCAGCCCCAGCATTTT. Translated: CASSLARSNQPQHF.

The chain joins TRBV2 to TRBJ1-2, with D unclear. Germline V gene data show CDR1 as SNHLY and CDR2 as FYNNEI. The CDR3 has 15 amino acids. V dropped 4 bases and J dropped 5 bases, with 17 bases sitting between them. CDR3 sequence: CASSGAGEPRYGYTF. CDR3 nucleotide sequence: TGTGCCAGCAGTGGTGCAGGTGAACCCAGATATGGCTACACCTTC.

J is TRBJ2-7 and V is TRBV5-4; TRBD1 matches at 7 bases. There are 13 residues in the CDR3. Germline V lookup: CDR1 SGHNT, CDR2 YYREEE (reference sequence). The J segment lost 2 bases and the V segment lost 1 base, leaving 0 bases of the junction unmatched. CDR3 region: CASSLTGAYEQYF. The CDR3 nucleotides are TGTGCCAGCAGCTTGACAGGGGCCTACGAGCAGTACTTC.

The chain combines TRBV11-2 with TRBJ2-1; 10 nucleotides line up with TRBD2. The CDR3 runs to 13 residues. With V trimmed by 4 bases and J by 8 bases, 2 bases remained unmatched. Looked up from germline, CDR1 is SGHAT and CDR2 is FQNNGV. The chain's CDR3 is CASSSGLAYEQFF. The CDR3 nucleotides read TGTGCCAGCAGCTCGGGACTAGCGTATGAGCAGTTCTTC.

The rearrangement links TRBV28 to TRBJ1-6; 10 bases match TRBD1. The length of the CDR3 is 16 residues. Trimming at V came to 3 bases and at J to 10 bases, leaving 9 bases not matched to a gene. Germline-derived CDR1 and CDR2 are MDHEN and SYDVKM. The CDR3 DNA sequence: TGTGCCAGCAGTTTGGGGATGACAGGGGGCCTGTCACCCCTCCACTTT. Translating it yields CASSLGMTGGLSPLHF.

The J gene is TRBJ1-4, the V gene TRBV18; the D is unclear. Germline CDR1 reads KGHSH; CDR2 reads LQKENI. This CDR3 is built from 15 residues. With 3 bases removed from V and 2 bases from J, the gap between germline ends came to 10 bases. This chain's CDR3 is CASSPAGSTNEKLFF. In DNA form, the CDR3 reads TGTGCCAGCTCACCTGCGGGGTCGACTAATGAAAAACTGTTTTTT.

Only one count was recorded for this clone. The chain recombines TRBV28 with TRBJ1-4; weak D call: TRBD1 (6 bases). V dropped 6 bases and J dropped 8 bases, with 16 bases sitting between them. Germline values: CDR1 MDHEN, CDR2 SYDVKM. The CDR3 runs to 14 residues. The CDR3 sequence is CASRPGGAREKLFF. The DNA for the CDR3 is TGTGCCAGCAGACCCGGGGGGGCGCGCGAAAAACTGTTTTTT.

This clone occurred a few times. The V call is TRBV13, the J call TRBJ2-6; 7 nucleotides align to TRBD1. Germline V gives CDR1 PRHDT, CDR2 FYEKMQ (reference sequence). V lost 5 bases and J lost 0; bases outside the gene matches: 4. This CDR3 contains 16 residues. The CDR3 nucleotides read TGTGCCAGCAGCCCGGGACAGCTCTCTGGGGCCAACGTCCTGACTTTC. It yields the protein CASSPGQLSGANVLTF.

The V and J genes are TRBV7-8 and TRBJ1-2; D is perhaps TRBD1 (5 bases). Germline V gene lookup returns CDR1 SGHVS and CDR2 FQNEAQ. This CDR3 has 13 amino acids. V was clipped by 5 bases and J by 8 bases, with 15 bases between them. The CDR3 here is CASSPRGARGYTF. The CDR3 coding sequence is TGTGCCAGCAGCCCGCGGGGCGCTAGGGGCTACACCTTC.

The V call is TRBV27, the J call TRBJ2-1, with 10 bases aligning to TRBD1. Trimming cost V 5 bases and J 10 bases; bases outside gene matches: 11. Germline V gene data show CDR1 as MNHEY and CDR2 as SMNVEV (reference sequence). There are 15 residues in the CDR3. The CDR3 sequence: CASSHPGQGLYEQFF. The CDR3 nucleotides read TGTGCCAGCAGTCATCCGGGACAGGGGCTTTACGAGCAGTTCTTC.

The J gene is TRBJ2-7, the V gene TRBV11-2; 13 bases match TRBD2. Germline values: CDR1 SGHAT, CDR2 FQNNGV. J lost 6 bases, V lost 2 bases, and 7 bases had no gene match. The CDR3 has 16 residues. This chain's CDR3 is CASSLRLAGGPSEQYV. The CDR3 DNA reads TGTGCCAGCAGCTTACGACTAGCGGGGGGCCCCTCCGAGCAGTACGTC.

The rearrangement joins TRBV2 to TRBJ1-4; 8 bases agree with TRBD1. This CDR3 is 16 amino acids long. Germline CDR1 SNHLY, CDR2 FYNNEI. V was clipped by 6 bases and J by 9 bases; unmatched bases: 15. CDR3 sequence reads: CASRGTGGSDLQKLFF. In DNA form, the CDR3 reads TGTGCCAGCAGAGGTACAGGGGGATCGGACCTCCAAAAACTGTTTTTT.

This clone has only a few counts. The chain is built from TRBV29-1 and TRBJ2-5; the D gene is possibly TRBD1 (6 bases). The V and J ends lost 4 bases and 2 bases respectively, with 17 bases between them. Germline assignment: CDR1 SQVTM and CDR2 ANQGSEA. CDR3 length equals 15 residues. CDR3 coding DNA: TGCAGCGTTGGGGTCCAGGGGCGCTTACAAGAGACCCAGTACTTC. Its protein is CSVGVQGRLQETQYF.

In regard to this clone: No conserved phenylalanine or tryptophan is present at the end of the CDR3, so a read error is the likely explanation. The DNA is left out, because the CDR3 cannot be placed on it with certainty; the CDR3 is given as TCRdb lists it. V usage is TRBV6-5 and J usage is TRBJ2-3; the tabulated D call, TRBD2, remains unverified against the DNA. The CDR3 is 14 amino acids long, termini counted. Germline-derived CDR1 and CDR2 are MNHEY and SVGAGI. Here the CDR3 reads CASSSNPTSGGASM.

V and J are TRBV6-6 and TRBJ1-2; a weak D match, TRBD1 (6 bases). Trimming took 6 bases from V and 4 from J, leaving 6 bases between them. Germline values: CDR1 MNHNY, CDR2 SVGAGI (reference sequence). The CDR3 is made up of 11 amino acids. The CDR3 here is CASRDSYGYTF. DNA of the CDR3: TGTGCCAGCAGGGACAGCTATGGCTACACCTTC.

This sequence joins TRBV4-2 and TRBJ2-2; the D gene is possibly TRBD1 (8 bases). The CDR3 is 18 residues long. The V gene lost 4 bases and the J gene lost 4 bases, with 22 bases spanning the gap. Per germline, CDR1 LGHNA and CDR2 YNFKEQ. The CDR3 nucleotides are TGTGCCAGCAGCCCCACGAACCCAGGGGGCGGGAGCACCGGGGAGCTGTTTTTT. Translated: CASSPTNPGGGSTGELFF.

This clone occurred once. The CDR3 DNA is TGTGCCAGCAGCCCAGGGGGACAGAACTATGGCTACACCTTC. Translated: CASSPGGQNYGYTF. The V and J genes are TRBV7-9 and TRBJ1-2, with TRBD1 matching 7 bases. Germline CDR1 reads SEHNR; CDR2 reads FQNEAQ (reference sequence). This CDR3 region has 14 residues. The J segment lost 2 bases and the V segment lost 5 bases, leaving 5 bases of the junction unmatched.

The genes are TRBV4-2 and TRBJ2-7, with D tentatively TRBD2 (5 bases). Germline loops: CDR1 LGHNA, CDR2 YNFKEQ. Trimming shortened V by 0 bases and J by 3 bases, and 9 bases separated the two germline ends. The length of the CDR3 is 14 residues. DNA of the CDR3: TGTGCCAGCAGCCAAGATGGACTGATCTACGAGCAGTACTTC. Its translation: CASSQDGLIYEQYF.

This sequence joins TRBV10-1 and TRBJ1-2; D is uncertain. V was pared by 4 bases and J by 7 bases, with 7 bases between. CDR3 size: 11 residues. Germline V gene sequence: CDR1 WNHNN, CDR2 SYGVQD (reference sequence). This CDR3 reads CASSGHGGYTF. The DNA of the CDR3 is TGCGCCAGCAGTGGCCACGGTGGCTACACCTTC.

This chain joins TRBV5-1 and TRBJ1-2; tentative D call: TRBD1 (5 bases). V dropped 2 bases and J dropped 6 bases, with 14 bases sitting between them. The V gene's germline CDR1 is SGHRS and CDR2 YFSETQ. The CDR3 runs 14 residues. CDR3 protein: CASSFTTEVDGYTF. The CDR3 DNA is TGCGCCAGCAGCTTTACGACAGAGGTTGATGGCTACACCTTC.

This clone was picked up one time. The V and J genes are TRBV7-2 and TRBJ2-7, with D perhaps matching TRBD2 (5 bases). This CDR3 contains 15 residues. Trimming left V 1 base short and J 0 bases short, with 10 bases between. Germline CDR1 reads SGHTA; CDR2 reads FQGNSA. The DNA for the CDR3 is TGTGCCAGCAGCTTAGTCGGGGATAGCTCCTACGAGCAGTACGTC. Encoded protein: CASSLVGDSSYEQYV.

In this sample, this clone turned up once. The rearrangement joins TRBV7-9 to TRBJ2-5; 8 bases agree with TRBD2. Per the germline V gene, CDR1 is SEHNR and CDR2 is FQNEAQ (reference sequence). V trimming: 5 bases; J trimming: 5 bases; junction bases outside the gene matches: 13. This CDR3 is built from 16 residues. The CDR3 loop is CASSSRTSIHYETQYF. CDR3 DNA sequence: TGTGCCAGCAGCAGTAGGACTAGCATCCATTACGAGACCCAGTACTTC.

The chain links TRBV27 to TRBJ1-2, with D perhaps matching TRBD1 (6 bases). Trimming pared 4 bases from V and 5 bases from J, leaving 17 bases between. The CDR3 is 15 amino acids. The germline CDR1 and CDR2 sequences are MNHEY and SMNVEV (reference sequence). The CDR3 is CASSSSGVVSYGYTF. CDR3 nucleotide sequence: TGTGCCAGCAGTTCTTCAGGGGTAGTGTCTTATGGCTACACCTTC.

Only a few counts were recorded for this clone. The rearrangement links TRBV25-1 to TRBJ2-5; TRBD1 might be the D (5 bases). The V gene lost 1 base and the J gene lost 2 bases, with 17 bases spanning the gap. CDR1 MGHDK and CDR2 SYGVNS come from the germline V gene. This CDR3 has 17 amino acids. This CDR3 is CASSEFLGSNRQETQYF. The CDR3 DNA follows: TGTGCCAGCAGTGAATTTTTGGGATCGAACAGGCAAGAGACCCAGTACTTC.

The chain is built from TRBV7-8 and TRBJ2-7; perhaps TRBD1 as D (6 bases). The CDR3 loop spans 14 amino acids. V lost 6 bases to trimming and J lost 1 base, with 13 bases between them. Germline V CDR1 and CDR2: SGHVS, FQNEAQ. The CDR3 nucleotides read TGTGCCAGCAGGCCGACCACAGGGTCCTACGAGCAGTACTTC. Its translation is CASRPTTGSYEQYF.

The chain uses TRBV5-4 and TRBJ1-2; a weak D match, TRBD1 (5 bases). The germline gives CDR1 SGHNT, CDR2 YYREEE (reference sequence). The CDR3 length is 16 residues. The V gene lost 0 bases and the J gene lost 5 bases, with 17 bases spanning the gap. The CDR3 protein is CASSLDPLGQGYGYTF. CDR3 in DNA: TGTGCCAGCAGCTTGGATCCGTTAGGGCAGGGATATGGCTACACCTTC.